This TCR beta chain comes out of a study of cytomegalovirus exposure and HLA in healthy donors. Regarding the study as a whole: When presence/absence was analysed, sequencing depth was taken to be roughly uniform across donors.

The germline V gene encodes CDR1 ENHRY and CDR2 SYGVKD. V gave up 4 bases and J gave up 4 bases, with 21 bases separating them. CDR3 length: 17 residues. It was with 60 Vbeta and 13 Jbeta primers that the PCR ran. Clones were read by immunoSEQ multiplex PCR, and TCRdb kept only the in-frame ones, dropping some. The sample has about 250,000 clones, around 66% seen once. As concerns this clone: No antigen is known for it.

The sequence was collected from a female donor in good health and CMV-seronegative. Sequences were obtained from PBMCs. The chain has TRBV10-3 and TRBJ2-3; D may be TRBD2 (6 bases). The CDR3 sequence: CAISGGLGSPGADTQYF. CDR3 in DNA: TGTGCCATCAGTGGGGGACTCGGCTCCCCAGGCGCAGATACGCAGTATTTT.